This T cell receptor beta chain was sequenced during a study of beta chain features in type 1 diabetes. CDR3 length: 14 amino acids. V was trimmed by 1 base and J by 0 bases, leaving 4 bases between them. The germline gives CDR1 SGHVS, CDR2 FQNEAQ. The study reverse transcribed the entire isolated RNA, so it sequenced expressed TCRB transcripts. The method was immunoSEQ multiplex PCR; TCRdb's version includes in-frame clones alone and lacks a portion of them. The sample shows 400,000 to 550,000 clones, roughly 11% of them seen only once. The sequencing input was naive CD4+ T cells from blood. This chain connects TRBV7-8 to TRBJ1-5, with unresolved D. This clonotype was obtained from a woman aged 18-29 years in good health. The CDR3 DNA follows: TGTGCCAGCAGCTTAGTTATTAGCAATCAGCCCCAGCATTTT. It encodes CASSLVISNQPQHF.